The clone carrying this TCR beta chain came up many times. The antigen is not known. The data stem from a study of T cell repertoires in cytomegalovirus infection. About the study: Shared public TCR beta signatures pointed to both CMV infection and a matching HLA type. Study-level results: CMV carriers with the relevant HLA were identified by cumulative public TCR beta family frequency. Across the ex vivo response, the dominant clonotypes were HLA-C-restricted CMV-specific TCR beta clonotypes.

TCRdb re-derived calls from the reads in MiXCR, one entry per CDR3 protein. The table records 250,000 or so distinct CDR3 sequences, more than 15% of them present only once. The sequence derives from a human donor in good health (CMV status not recorded). Some clones in this sample may be carry-over from other donors' samples. The sample consisted of CD8+ T cells from PBMCs.

The CDR3 DNA reads as TGCAGCGTTGACAGGGGGTCCTATGGCTACACCTTC. It translates to CSVDRGSYGYTF. V gene TRBV29-1 combines with J gene TRBJ1-2; 7 bases map to TRBD1. The germline V gene encodes CDR1 SQVTM and CDR2 ANQGSEA. Trimming at V came to 3 bases and at J to 4 bases, leaving 2 bases not matched to a gene. The CDR3 totals 12 residues.